A single sample gave rise to the 30 T cell receptor beta chains below, sequenced in a study of cytomegalovirus exposure and HLA in healthy donors. PCR used 60 Vbeta primers and 13 Jbeta primers. The protocol was immunoSEQ multiplex PCR, while the TCRdb copy is restricted to in-frame clones and leaves out a portion. The sample has under 200,000 clones; around 88% are singletons. The specimen was PBMCs. The receptors originated from a woman aged 30 to 39 in good health and CMV-seronegative.

This clone was recorded once. The chain is built from TRBV28 and TRBJ1-5; D unresolved. Germline CDR1 reads MDHEN; CDR2 reads SYDVKM. This CDR3 has 14 residues. Trimming shortened V by 3 bases and J by 5 bases, and 11 bases separated the two germline ends. The CDR3 nucleotides read TGTGCCAGCAGTTTCGAGGGAGTTCATCAGCCCCAGCATTTT. This gives the protein CASSFEGVHQPQHF.

V gene TRBV7-2 combines with J gene TRBJ2-5; possibly TRBD2 for D (6 bases). The germline V gene has CDR1 SGHTA and CDR2 FQGNSA. The CDR3 consists of 14 residues. The V end was cut by 3 bases, the J end by 0 bases, with 8 bases between. CDR3 DNA: TGTGCCAGCAGCTTGGGCGGGAACCAAGAGACCCAGTACTTC. Translating gives CASSLGGNQETQYF.

Comment on this clone: The same CDR3 also results from other DNA sequences found in this sample. The V call is TRBV5-1, the J call TRBJ2-1, with TRBD2 matching over 8 bases. J was trimmed by 6 bases and V by 0 bases; bases with no gene match: 5. CDR1 SGHRS and CDR2 YFSETQ come from the germline V gene. The CDR3 totals 15 residues. CDR3 protein: CASSLAGGLPNEQFF. The CDR3 DNA reads as TGCGCCAGCAGCTTGGCGGGAGGGCTACCCAATGAGCAGTTCTTC.

The chain carries TRBV11-2 and TRBJ2-1, with 7 bases lining up with TRBD2. The length of the CDR3 is 13 residues. Trimming cost V 5 bases and J 8 bases; bases outside gene matches: 6. Germline CDR1 is SGHAT and CDR2 is FQNNGV. DNA for the CDR3: TGTGCCAGCAGCCCGGGACTAAGCTATGAGCAGTTCTTC. Its protein product is CASSPGLSYEQFF. Using reference TRBV11-2 and TRBJ2-1 for the parts outside the CDR3, the full variable domain is EAGVAQSPRYKIIEKRQSVAFWCNPISGHATLYWYQQILGQGPKLLIQFQNNGVVDDSQLPKDRFSAERLKGVDSTLKIQPAKLEDSAVYLCASSPGLSYEQFFGPGTRLTVL.

A single count supports this clone. J is TRBJ2-1 and V is TRBV29-1; no clear D. Germline CDR1 SQVTM, CDR2 ANQGSEA. The CDR3 totals 12 residues. V dropped 6 bases and J dropped 1 base, with 7 bases sitting between them. CDR3 nucleotide sequence: TGCAGCGTGGGCACGTCCTACAATGAGCAGTTCTTC. Translated: CSVGTSYNEQFF.

This chain links TRBV2 with TRBJ1-5; D is uncertain. The length of the CDR3 is 13 residues. Trimming removed 6 bases at V and 4 bases at J, with 10 bases between. The germline gives CDR1 SNHLY, CDR2 FYNNEI. The CDR3 spells CASRLEKNQPQHF. As DNA, the CDR3 is TGTGCCAGCAGGTTAGAAAAAAATCAGCCCCAGCATTTT.

The chain carries TRBV29-1 and TRBJ2-7, with D tentatively TRBD2 (5 bases). This CDR3 has 14 residues. The ends were cut back, 4 bases at V and 3 bases at J, with 16 bases in the middle. The germline V gene has CDR1 SQVTM and CDR2 ANQGSEA. The chain's CDR3 is CSVAPAAGNYEQYF. The CDR3 nucleotides are TGCAGCGTTGCCCCAGCGGCAGGTAACTACGAGCAGTACTTC.

Remarks on this clone: One junction end disagrees with the germline gene, perhaps due to a read error. J is TRBJ2-7 and V is TRBV7-9; 7 bases are shared with TRBD1. Germline V gene data show CDR1 as SEHNR and CDR2 as FQNEAQ (reference sequence). This CDR3 is 12 amino acids long. The DNA of the CDR3 is TGTTCCAGCAGCCGGACAGGCTACGAGCAGTACTTC. Residues: CSSSRTGYEQYF.

The chain is built from TRBV11-2 and TRBJ2-1; TRBD2 aligns across 10 bases. The CDR3 spans 16 residues. Per germline, CDR1 SGHAT and CDR2 FQNNGV. V shed 7 bases, J shed 10 bases, and the junction held 16 bases outside the gene matches. CDR3 nucleotide sequence: TGTGCCAGCACCATAGAGGGACTAGCGACCCTACGGGAGCAGTTCTTC. This codes for CASTIEGLATLREQFF.

The V call is TRBV5-1, the J call TRBJ2-7, with 8 bases identical to TRBD1. CDR1 SGHRS and CDR2 YFSETQ come from the germline V gene. The trim removed 4 bases at V and 4 bases at J, leaving 13 bases unmatched. This CDR3 region has 16 residues. The CDR3 DNA reads TGCGCCAGCAGCGTGGCTGACAGGGGTTTTCGATACGAGCAGTACTTC. Amino acid sequence: CASSVADRGFRYEQYF.

The chain combines TRBV19 with TRBJ1-5, with unresolved D. The CDR3 has 18 amino acids. CDR1 LNHDA and CDR2 SQIVND come from the germline V gene (reference sequence). The V end lost 4 bases, the J end lost 1 base, and 20 bases lay between the germline ends. The CDR3 DNA sequence: TGTGCCAGTAGTAAGCACCACCTTAATCGATTAAGCAATCAGCCCCAGCATTTT. Residues: CASSKHHLNRLSNQPQHF.

This sequence joins TRBV9 and TRBJ2-1; 12 bases agree with TRBD2. Germline V gene lookup returns CDR1 SGDLS and CDR2 YYNGEE. The CDR3 runs to 16 residues. With V trimmed by 0 bases and J by 7 bases, 5 bases remained unmatched. The CDR3 DNA follows: TGTGCCAGCAGCGTAGGAACTAGCGGGGGGACAAATGAGCAGTTCTTC. Encoded protein: CASSVGTSGGTNEQFF.

This clone was seen only a few times. The chain is built from TRBV5-1 and TRBJ2-7; maybe TRBD1 (6 bases). Trimming took 2 bases from V and 0 from J, leaving 9 bases between them. The CDR3 contains 14 residues. Germline CDR1 SGHRS, CDR2 YFSETQ. The CDR3 sequence: CASSFTGTSYEQYF. In DNA form, the CDR3 reads TGCGCCAGCAGCTTTACAGGGACCTCCTACGAGCAGTACTTC.

This clone is a singleton in its sample. This rearrangement joins TRBV29-1 to TRBJ1-2; D remains ambiguous. This CDR3 contains 14 residues. Trimming took 4 bases from V and 8 from J, leaving 20 bases between them. The germline V gene has CDR1 SQVTM and CDR2 ANQGSEA. CDR3: CSVAEDAVAVGYTF. The CDR3 DNA follows: TGCAGCGTTGCCGAGGATGCGGTGGCAGTCGGCTACACCTTC.

To note about this clone: This CDR3 is also generated by other DNA sequences in the sample. The chain employs TRBV7-9 and TRBJ2-7; D not resolved. The germline CDR1 and CDR2 sequences are SEHNR and FQNEAQ (reference sequence). V was pared by 3 bases and J by 0 bases, with 3 bases between. This CDR3 region has 12 residues. CDR3 residues: CASSLSSYEQYF. CDR3 bases: TGTGCCAGCAGCTTGAGCTCCTACGAGCAGTACTTC.

The chain has TRBV5-1 and TRBJ2-3, with TRBD1 as a possible D gene (5 bases). V gave up 0 bases and J gave up 2 bases, with 7 bases separating them. Germline V gene lookup returns CDR1 SGHRS and CDR2 YFSETQ. The CDR3 sequence is 14 residues long. CDR3 bases: TGCGCCAGCAGCTTGGACAGGACCACAGATACGCAGTATTTT. Translation gives CASSLDRTTDTQYF.

The chain has TRBV6-5 and TRBJ2-3, with 13 bases fitting TRBD2. Germline CDR1 is MNHEY and CDR2 is SVGAGI. The CDR3 is made up of 15 amino acids. The V gene end was trimmed by 5 bases and the J gene end by 6 bases; junction bases not matched to a gene: 5. This chain's CDR3 is CASSGGLAGTDTQYF. CDR3 DNA: TGTGCCAGCAGTGGGGGACTAGCGGGAACGGATACGCAGTATTTT.

V is TRBV19 and J is TRBJ2-2, with 7 positions matching TRBD2. Germline V CDR1 and CDR2: LNHDA, SQIVND (reference sequence). V shed 3 bases, J shed 4 bases, and the junction held 5 bases outside the gene matches. The CDR3 sequence is 15 residues long. The CDR3 loop reads CASSIPGRVTGELFF. For the CDR3, the DNA is TGTGCCAGTAGTATTCCAGGGAGGGTCACCGGGGAGCTGTTTTTT.

The chain combines TRBV27 with TRBJ2-3; TRBD1 agrees at 10 bases. The germline gives CDR1 MNHEY, CDR2 SMNVEV (reference sequence). With 2 bases clipped from V and 10 bases from J, the junction kept 9 bases outside the gene matches. The CDR3 loop spans 15 amino acids. For the CDR3, the DNA is TGTGCCAGCAGTTTAGGGACAGGGGTTCCGGATGCGCAGTATTTT. This codes for CASSLGTGVPDAQYF.

The V and J genes are TRBV29-1 and TRBJ1-2; D is unclear. Germline V gene data show CDR1 as SQVTM and CDR2 as ANQGSEA. This CDR3 contains 15 residues. Trimming pared 3 bases from V and 0 bases from J, leaving 14 bases between. As DNA, the CDR3 is TGCAGCGTTGACCTAACGGCCGGAGCTAACTATGGCTACACCTTC. Protein sequence: CSVDLTAGANYGYTF.

The chain joins TRBV7-9 to TRBJ2-3, with 9 bases that match TRBD2. This CDR3 has 16 residues. The germline gives CDR1 SEHNR, CDR2 FQNEAQ (reference sequence). J gave up 6 bases and V 3 bases, and 10 bases lay outside the gene matches. In nucleotides, the CDR3 is TGTGCCAGCAGCTTCGCGGGGGGGCTCCGTAGGGATACGCAGTATTTT. Amino acid sequence: CASSFAGGLRRDTQYF.

V gene TRBV11-3 combines with J gene TRBJ2-1, with D hard to call. This CDR3 has 13 amino acids. Germline CDR1 reads SGHNT; CDR2 reads YENEEA. The V end lost 5 bases, the J end lost 4 bases, and 9 bases lay between the germline ends. The CDR3 coding sequence is TGTGCCAGCAGCCCCCACGGGTACAATGAGCAGTTCTTC. Its protein is CASSPHGYNEQFF.

V and J are TRBV28 and TRBJ2-7; weak D call: TRBD2 (6 bases). The germline gives CDR1 MDHEN, CDR2 SYDVKM. Trimming left V 3 bases short and J 1 base short, with 10 bases between. The CDR3 totals 14 residues. CDR3 in DNA: TGTGCCAGCAGTTTCTACGGGGGATCCTACGAGCAGTACTTC. It is translated as CASSFYGGSYEQYF.

Of note for this clone: Lacking the conserved final phenylalanine or tryptophan, this CDR3 likely reflects a read error. The chain recombines TRBV6-1 with TRBJ1-4; 7 bases are shared with TRBD1. CDR1 is MNHNS and CDR2 is SASEGT in the germline V gene. The CDR3 has 15 amino acids. V lost 4 bases, J lost 8 bases, and 10 bases stayed unmatched. The CDR3 here is CASSAPRQGREKLFS. The CDR3 DNA reads TGTGCCAGCAGTGCCCCGCGACAGGGTAGGGAAAAACTGTTTTCT.

The chain joins TRBV27 to TRBJ2-2; weak D call: TRBD1 (5 bases). CDR3 length equals 14 residues. Germline V gene sequence: CDR1 MNHEY, CDR2 SMNVEV (reference sequence). Trimming pared 3 bases from V and 4 bases from J, leaving 9 bases between. The DNA of the CDR3 is TGTGCCAGCAGTTTTATCAGGGTCACCGGGGAGCTGTTTTTT. The encoded protein is CASSFIRVTGELFF.

The chain is built from TRBV19 and TRBJ2-2; D is possibly TRBD2 (6 bases). The length of the CDR3 is 12 residues. The V gene's germline CDR1 is LNHDA and CDR2 SQIVND (reference sequence). V was clipped by 11 bases and J by 3 bases, with 10 bases between them. CDR3 nucleotides: TGTGCCGCCGGGGACTACACCGGGGAGCTGTTTTTT. This encodes CAAGDYTGELFF.

J is TRBJ2-1 and V is TRBV2; 9 bases fit TRBD1. The length of the CDR3 is 17 residues. J was trimmed by 4 bases and V by 11 bases; bases with no gene match: 18. Germline V gene lookup returns CDR1 SNHLY and CDR2 FYNNEI. The CDR3 region has the DNA TGTGCCGCGGGACAGGGTATCCCCACTCTTCTATACAATGAGCAGTTCTTC. Protein sequence: CAAGQGIPTLLYNEQFF. The entire variable domain, with the rest obtained from reference TRBV2 and TRBJ2-1, is as follows: EPEVTQTPSHQVTQMGQEVILRCVPISNHLYFYWYRQILGQKVEFLVSFYNNEISEKSEIFDDQFSVERPDGSNFTLKIRSTKLEDSAMYFCAAGQGIPTLLYNEQFFGPGTRLTVL.

This clone showed up just a few times. This chain connects TRBV11-1 to TRBJ1-1, with D perhaps TRBD1 (6 bases). The germline V gene encodes CDR1 SGHAT and CDR2 FQDESV (reference sequence). Trimming removed 6 bases from V and 3 bases from J, with 17 bases in between. This CDR3 spans 15 amino acids. CDR3 protein: CASSDQGRGDTEAFF. The CDR3 DNA reads TGTGCCAGCAGTGATCAGGGGCGTGGGGACACTGAAGCTTTCTTT.

This clone was observed once. V is TRBV19 and J is TRBJ2-7, with TRBD2 matching 8 bases. CDR1 and CDR2 from the germline V gene are LNHDA and SQIVND (reference sequence). Trimming cost V 3 bases and J 2 bases; bases outside gene matches: 6. This CDR3 comprises 15 residues. CDR3 protein: CASSMASGPPYEQYF. Here the CDR3 DNA reads TGTGCCAGTAGTATGGCTAGCGGGCCCCCCTACGAGCAGTACTTC. Complete variable domain (other parts from reference TRBV19 and TRBJ2-7): DGGITQSPKYLFRKEGQNVTLSCEQNLNHDAMYWYRQDPGQGLRLIYYSQIVNDFQKGDIAEGYSVSREKKESFPLTVTSAQKNPTAFYLCASSMASGPPYEQYFGPGTRLTVT.

This clone was recorded only once. This chain links TRBV5-1 with TRBJ2-6, with TRBD1 matching 7 bases. The CDR3 spans 16 residues. Germline V gene data show CDR1 as SGHRS and CDR2 as YFSETQ. Trimming removed 8 bases from V and 0 bases from J; junction bases left unmatched: 8. CDR3 protein: CASTGQALSGANVLTF. The CDR3 DNA follows: TGCGCCAGTACTGGACAGGCCCTCTCTGGGGCCAACGTCCTGACTTTC.